These 21 T cell receptor beta chains came from one sample sequenced in a study of cytomegalovirus exposure and HLA in healthy donors. Both 60 Vbeta primers and 13 Jbeta primers went into the PCR. The protocol was immunoSEQ multiplex PCR, while the TCRdb copy is restricted to in-frame clones and leaves out a portion. This repertoire shows 150,000 to 200,000 clones, around 78% found once; its top ten account for around 1.5%. Sequences were obtained from PBMCs. Every receptor here comes from a man aged 40-49 years in good health and CMV-seronegative.

The chain joins TRBV5-6 to TRBJ2-7; the D gene is possibly TRBD2 (5 bases). The CDR3 length is 13 residues. V gave up 3 bases and J gave up 6 bases, with 13 bases separating them. From germline, CDR1 is SGHDT and CDR2 YYEEEE. This CDR3 is CASSYSGEREQYF. CDR3 DNA sequence: TGTGCCAGCAGCTACAGTGGGGAGCGCGAGCAGTACTTC.

The V call is TRBV5-4, the J call TRBJ1-3, with TRBD1 as a possible D gene (5 bases). The germline gives CDR1 SGHNT, CDR2 YYREEE (reference sequence). CDR3 length: 16 amino acids. Between the trimmed V and J ends, which lost 4 bases and 0 bases, there was a span of 14 bases. CDR3 sequence: CASSPGVLSSGNTIYF. The CDR3 nucleotides read TGTGCCAGCAGCCCGGGGGTCTTGAGCTCTGGAAACACCATATATTTT.

This chain uses TRBV7-3 with TRBJ2-7, with D perhaps matching TRBD2 (6 bases). V was pared by 2 bases and J by 1 base, with 12 bases between. Per germline, CDR1 SGHTA and CDR2 FQGTGA. This CDR3 is built from 15 residues. Here the CDR3 DNA reads TGTGCCAGCAGCTTAGACGGGAGTCAGTCCTACGAGCAGTACTTC. Its protein is CASSLDGSQSYEQYF.

The chain employs TRBV27 and TRBJ2-2; 8 nucleotides align to TRBD1. The CDR3 contains 16 residues. The trim removed 0 bases at V and 7 bases at J, leaving 7 bases unmatched. The germline V gene encodes CDR1 MNHEY and CDR2 SMNVEV (reference sequence). CDR3 nucleotides: TGTGCCAGCAGTTTATCGGGGCGACAGGGGCTCGGGGAGCTGTTTTTT. It translates to CASSLSGRQGLGELFF.

About this clone: The same CDR3 arises from other DNA sequences in this sample as well. V gene TRBV28 combines with J gene TRBJ1-4; D unclear. Germline V gives CDR1 MDHEN, CDR2 SYDVKM. Trimming took 11 bases from V and 5 from J, leaving 21 bases between them. The CDR3 totals 15 residues. The chain's CDR3 is CAAMGAGGSNEKLFF. CDR3 coding DNA: TGTGCCGCTATGGGCGCCGGCGGGTCGAATGAAAAACTGTTTTTT.

In its sample, this clone was seen a few times. The genes are TRBV6-4 and TRBJ2-2; D remains ambiguous. Trimming left V 2 bases short and J 1 base short, with 8 bases between. Looked up from germline, CDR1 is MRHNA and CDR2 is SNTAGT. The CDR3 length is 15 residues. The CDR3 sequence: CASSDGDKNTGELFF. CDR3 DNA: TGTGCCAGCAGTGACGGTGACAAGAACACCGGGGAGCTGTTTTTT.

The genes are TRBV5-6 and TRBJ2-7, with 9 bases lining up with TRBD1. The CDR3 length is 14 residues. Trimming removed 2 bases from V and 1 base from J; junction bases left unmatched: 1. CDR1 is SGHDT and CDR2 is YYEEEE in the germline V gene. The DNA for the CDR3 is TGTGCCAGCAGCTTCGGGACAGGGTCCTACGAGCAGTACGTC. Its translation is CASSFGTGSYEQYV.

This sequence joins TRBV5-1 and TRBJ2-7, with a possible D match to TRBD1 (5 bases). Germline CDR1 and CDR2: SGHRS and YFSETQ. There are 15 residues in the CDR3. V was pared by 0 bases and J by 0 bases, with 10 bases between. CDR3 DNA: TGCGCCAGCAGCTTGGCAGCAGGGCTCTCCTACGAGCAGTACTTC. This codes for CASSLAAGLSYEQYF.

The rearrangement uses TRBV7-9 and TRBJ1-1, with D perhaps matching TRBD1 (5 bases). The CDR3 totals 16 residues. V dropped 6 bases and J dropped 1 base, with 18 bases sitting between them. Germline lookup yields CDR1 SEHNR and CDR2 FQNEAQ (reference sequence). CDR3 amino acids: CASRELRGGPNTEAFF. The CDR3, as DNA: TGTGCCAGCAGAGAACTTCGGGGGGGACCGAACACTGAAGCTTTCTTT.

This chain links TRBV4-1 with TRBJ2-3, with a tentative D call TRBD1 (6 bases). Germline CDR1 reads MGHRA; CDR2 reads YSYEKL. V shed 2 bases and J shed 2 bases, with 23 bases lying between them. The CDR3 is 19 amino acids. The CDR3 region is CASSQIRGVDRTNTDTQYF. CDR3 bases: TGCGCCAGCAGCCAAATCCGAGGGGTCGACAGGACAAACACAGATACGCAGTATTTT.

In its sample, this clone was seen once. The chain joins TRBV5-1 to TRBJ2-7, with 7 bases aligning to TRBD2. Unmatched junction bases numbered 8, after V lost 4 bases and J lost 7 bases. CDR1 is SGHRS and CDR2 is YFSETQ in the germline V gene. The CDR3 runs 13 residues. The CDR3 region is CASSNVEGGEQYF. The DNA of the CDR3 is TGCGCCAGCAGCAACGTCGAGGGAGGGGAGCAGTACTTC.

The J gene is TRBJ2-7, the V gene TRBV7-9, with 14 positions matching TRBD2. The V gene's germline CDR1 is SEHNR and CDR2 FQNEAQ (reference sequence). Trimming at V came to 5 bases and at J to 1 base, leaving 7 bases not matched to a gene. The CDR3 runs to 17 residues. The CDR3 region has the DNA TGTGCCAGCAGCCGCGGGACTAGCGGGAGAGGGTCCTACGAGCAGTACTTC. Translating gives CASSRGTSGRGSYEQYF.

The chain uses TRBV5-1 and TRBJ2-2, with a weak D call TRBD1 (5 bases). The CDR3 runs to 15 residues. With 4 bases removed from V and 2 bases from J, the gap between germline ends came to 12 bases. Per germline, CDR1 SGHRS and CDR2 YFSETQ. The CDR3: CASSPTRENTGELFF. The DNA for the CDR3 is TGCGCCAGCAGCCCAACCAGGGAAAACACCGGGGAGCTGTTTTTT. The full variable domain, its missing parts supplied by reference TRBV5-1 and TRBJ2-2, is KAGVTQTPRYLIKTRGQQVTLSCSPISGHRSVSWYQQTPGQGLQFLFEYFSETQRNKGNFPGRFSGRQFSNSRSEMNVSTLELGDSALYLCASSPTRENTGELFFGEGSRLTVL.

The rearrangement links TRBV27 to TRBJ1-5; unclear D gene. The CDR3 is made up of 19 amino acids. The germline V gene encodes CDR1 MNHEY and CDR2 SMNVEV (reference sequence). The V end lost 4 bases, the J end lost 7 bases, and 29 bases lay between the germline ends. The CDR3 spells CASSSYEPRTDRGGQPQHF. CDR3 DNA sequence: TGTGCCAGCAGTTCGTATGAGCCGCGGACGGATCGGGGTGGCCAGCCCCAGCATTTT.

The J gene is TRBJ1-5, the V gene TRBV27; D gene uncertain. The V end lost 8 bases, the J end lost 7 bases, and 15 bases lay between the germline ends. Germline assignment: CDR1 MNHEY and CDR2 SMNVEV (reference sequence). The CDR3 runs 13 residues. The CDR3 here is CASGIAAGQPQHF. The CDR3 region has the DNA TGTGCCAGCGGGATTGCCGCGGGGCAGCCCCAGCATTTT.

V usage is TRBV28 and J usage is TRBJ2-7, with TRBD2 identical over 14 bases. This CDR3 is built from 16 residues. CDR1 and CDR2 (germline): MDHEN, SYDVKM. The V gene end was trimmed by 5 bases and the J gene end by 4 bases; junction bases not matched to a gene: 7. CDR3 residues: CASSHSGTSGSYEQYF. The CDR3 nucleotides are TGTGCCAGCAGTCATTCCGGGACTAGCGGGAGTTACGAGCAGTACTTC.

The chain recombines TRBV7-9 with TRBJ1-1; D gene unclear. There are 12 residues in the CDR3. Trimming cost V 8 bases and J 7 bases, with 14 bases left between them. Germline loops: CDR1 SEHNR, CDR2 FQNEAQ (reference sequence). The DNA for the CDR3 is TGTGCCAGCCAAACACAGCCTAATGAAGCTTTCTTT. Protein sequence: CASQTQPNEAFF.

The J gene is TRBJ1-2, the V gene TRBV6-6, with TRBD1 matching over 7 bases. The CDR3 runs 14 residues. Germline CDR1 MNHNY, CDR2 SVGAGI (reference sequence). Unmatched junction bases numbered 9, after V lost 6 bases and J lost 5 bases. CDR3 protein: CASSPGTAFYGYTF. Here the CDR3 DNA reads TGTGCCAGCAGCCCCGGGACAGCTTTTTATGGCTACACCTTC.

The rearrangement joins TRBV12-2 to TRBJ1-1. TRBV12-2 is recorded as a pseudogene. The CDR3 consists of 10 residues. The CDR3 nucleotides are TGTGCAAGTCGCTGCCACTGGGCTTTCTTT. Protein: CASRCHWAFF.

The chain recombines TRBV6-5 with TRBJ1-3; D is undetermined. Germline CDR1 and CDR2: MNHEY and SVGAGI. This CDR3 is built from 14 residues. Deletions cut 5 bases from V and 0 bases from J, with 8 bases between. Here the CDR3 DNA reads TGTGCCAGCAGTGGCGGGAGCTCTGGAAACACCATATATTTT. Translating it yields CASSGGSSGNTIYF.

The chain has TRBV10-3 and TRBJ2-7; possible D gene TRBD1, 5 bases. V gave up 8 bases and J gave up 2 bases, with 10 bases separating them. The CDR3 spans 12 residues. Germline CDR1 and CDR2: ENHRY and SYGVKD. CDR3 sequence: CAISSDTYEQYV. The CDR3 DNA follows: TGTGCCATCTCGTCGGACACCTACGAGCAGTACGTC.